Listed below are T cell receptor beta chains from one sample, sequenced in a study of blood T cell repertoires in COVID-19. Here immunoSEQ multiplex PCR was the method, and the copy in TCRdb shows in-frame clones only, minus some. The table shows approximately 170,000 clones, with around 89% occurring only once. The sequencing input was peripheral blood. The receptor set was obtained from a man aged 50 or older who had recovered from COVID-19. CDR3s include the opening cysteine and the closing phenylalanine or tryptophan. D genes are given only for firm matches. Rows may omit the clone size; those that give it use once, few, many or a size class.

V gene	D gene	clone size	J gene	CDR3 DNA	CDR3 protein
TRBV29-1	NA	NA	TRBJ1-2	TGCAGCGTTGAACTCGGGCAGGGTGAAAGCGGCTACACCTTC	CSVELGQGESGYTF
TRBV18	TRBD1	NA	TRBJ2-3	TGTGCCAGCTCACGGACAGGGAGAACAGATACGCAGTATTTT	CASSRTGRTDTQYF
TRBV5-1	TRBD2	NA	TRBJ2-2	TGCGCCAGCAGCTTAGCGGGAGGGAACACCGGGGAGCTGTTTTTT	CASSLAGGNTGELFF
TRBV7-8	NA	NA	TRBJ1-2	TGTGCCAGCAGCAGAGACTATAGAAGCTACACCTTC	CASSRDYRSYTF
TRBV11-2	NA	NA	TRBJ2-7	TGTGCCAGCAGAACTACAGGAGCAGAAGTTGGGGAGCAGTACTTC	CASRTTGAEVGEQYF
TRBV19	NA	NA	TRBJ1-1	TGTGCCAGTAGTTTAGGTAGGAACACTGAAGCTTTCTTT	CASSLGRNTEAFF
TRBV7-2	TRBD1	NA	TRBJ2-7	TGTGCCAGCAGCGCCGCTCCCAGGGGGCCCGCGTACTTC	CASSAAPRGPAYF
TRBV30	TRBD2	few	TRBJ2-1	TGTGCCTGGAGTTGGACTAGCGGGGGTCTCTCCTACAATGAGCAGTTCTTC	CAWSWTSGGLSYNEQFF
TRBV5-1	NA	NA	TRBJ2-2	TGCGCCAGCAGCTTGGAGGCAGGGAACACCGGGGAGCTGTTTTTT	CASSLEAGNTGELFF
TRBV5-4	NA	NA	TRBJ1-1	TGTGCCAGCAGCATTCAAGGACTGAGAGGGAACACTGAAGCTTTCTTT	CASSIQGLRGNTEAFF
TRBV3-1/TRBV3-2	TRBD1	once	TRBJ2-7	TGTGCCAGCAGCCCCCCCGGACAGGGAAGGGAGCAGTACTTC	CASSPPGQGREQYF
TRBV18	TRBD1	NA	TRBJ2-7	TGTGCCAGCTCACCCCAGGGGGCGGGAGAGCAGTACTTC	CASSPQGAGEQYF
TRBV11-3	NA	NA	TRBJ1-6	TGTGCCAGCAGCTTAGTTGAACTAGGCGGAGGTTCACCCCTCCACTTT	CASSLVELGGGSPLHF
TRBV27	NA	once	TRBJ2-7	TGTGCCAGCCGCGACAGCTCCTACGAGCAGTACTTC	CASRDSSYEQYF
TRBV5-5	NA	NA	TRBJ2-7	TGTGCCAGCAGCGCGGGACTCCCGAGCTCCTACGAGCAGTACTTC	CASSAGLPSSYEQYF
TRBV29-1	TRBD2	NA	TRBJ2-1	TGCAGCGATAGCGGGGGGACCTACAATGAGCAGTTCTTC	CSDSGGTYNEQFF
TRBV6-5	TRBD2	NA	TRBJ2-2	TGTGCCAGCAACCAACTAGCGGGGGGAGCCGGGGAGCTGTTTTTT	CASNQLAGGAGELFF
TRBV10-2	TRBD1	NA	TRBJ2-7	TGCGCCAGCAGTGTGGACAGGTACGAGCAGTACTTC	CASSVDRYEQYF
TRBV3-1/TRBV3-2	NA	NA	TRBJ2-3	TGTGCCAGCAGCCAAGAATCGGGGTACACAGATACGCAGTATTTT	CASSQESGYTDTQYF
TRBV28	TRBD1	once	TRBJ2-7	TGTGCCAGCAGTCCTCACAGGGGGGTGAGACGCGAGCAGTACTTC	CASSPHRGVRREQYF
TRBV5-1	TRBD2	once	TRBJ2-1	TGCGCCAGCAGTCGGGGACTAGCGGGGGGTCCAAATGAGCAGTTCTTC	CASSRGLAGGPNEQFF
TRBV18	NA	NA	TRBJ2-3	TGTGCCAGCTCATCGGTGGCAGATACGCAGTATTTT	CASSSVADTQYF
TRBV7-9	TRBD1	NA	TRBJ2-7	TGTGCCAGCAGCTTAGATCGACAGGGTTCGTACGAGCAGTACTTC	CASSLDRQGSYEQYF
TRBV5-4	NA	few	TRBJ1-2	TGTGCCAGCAGCAAGGACAGCTCTAACTATGGCTACACCTTC	CASSKDSSNYGYTF
TRBV2	TRBD1	NA	TRBJ1-5	TGTGCCAGCACCGAAGGGGGCCGGAGCAATCAGCCCCAGCATTTT	CASTEGGRSNQPQHF
TRBV19	TRBD2	NA	TRBJ2-7	TGTGCCAGTAGACCTACACTAGCGGGAGTCGGGCAAAAGCAGTACTTC	CASRPTLAGVGQKQYF
TRBV5-1	TRBD2	NA	TRBJ2-2	TGCGCCAGCAGCTCTAGCGGGAGTCTTCAGGGCGGGGAGCTGTTTTTT	CASSSSGSLQGGELFF
TRBV5-1	NA	NA	TRBJ2-3	TGCGCCAGCAGCTTCCTGGGGGCGGGCGCAGATACGCAGTATTTT	CASSFLGAGADTQYF
TRBV30	TRBD1	NA	TRBJ1-2	TGTGCCTGGACTCAGGGGGCTAGTGGCTACACCTTC	CAWTQGASGYTF
TRBV19	NA	NA	TRBJ1-5	TGTGCCAGTAGTACAGGGGTGGCTGGCAATCAGCCCCAGCATTTT	CASSTGVAGNQPQHF
TRBV28	NA	NA	TRBJ1-4	TGTGCCAGCAGTTCCAGGGGACACCGGGAAAAACTGTTTTTT	CASSSRGHREKLFF
TRBV19	TRBD1	NA	TRBJ2-7	TGTGCCAGTAGTCCCTCCCAGGGGGCGATTTCCTACGAGCAGTACTTC	CASSPSQGAISYEQYF
TRBV7-3	NA	NA	TRBJ2-6	TGTGCCAGCAGCTTAACAGGGGGCTCTGGGGCCAACGTCCTGACTTTC	CASSLTGGSGANVLTF
TRBV3-1/TRBV3-2	NA	NA	TRBJ2-5	TGTGCCAGCAGCAACCGGACAAGACAAGAGACCCAGTACTTC	CASSNRTRQETQYF
TRBV7-9	TRBD1	NA	TRBJ1-6	TGTGCCAGCAGCTCAACCGGGACAGCTCATTCACCCCTCCACTTT	CASSSTGTAHSPLHF
TRBV20-1	TRBD2	NA	TRBJ2-7	TGCAGTGCTAGTCGCGGACTAGACCCTAACTACGAGCAGTACTTC	CSASRGLDPNYEQYF
TRBV5-3	NA	NA	TRBJ1-2	TGTGCCAGAAGCTTGGGTGCGCGGGTTTGCAGTGGCTACACCTTC	CARSLGARVCSGYTF
TRBV6-2/TRBV6-3	NA	NA	TRBJ1-1	TGTGCCAGCAGTCCCCCCCTATGGGAAGCTTTCTTT	CASSPPLWEAFF
TRBV25-1	TRBD1	NA	TRBJ2-3	TGTGCCAGCAGTGTACAGGGGGCCTCGACAGATACGCAGTATTTT	CASSVQGASTDTQYF
TRBV21-1	NA	NA	TRBJ1-1	TGTGGGCGACAGGGGTGGACTGAAGCTTTCTTT	CGRQGWTEAFF
TRBV4-1	TRBD1	NA	TRBJ2-2	TGCGCCAGCAGTGAAGGACAGGACACCGGGGAGCTGTTTTTT	CASSEGQDTGELFF
TRBV27	TRBD1	NA	TRBJ1-2	TGTGCCAGCAGTCCCCGGACAGGCACACATGGCTACACCTTC	CASSPRTGTHGYTF
TRBV29-1	NA	NA	TRBJ2-4	TGCAGCGTCGGACAGGCCAAAAACATTCAGTACTTC	CSVGQAKNIQYF
TRBV6-2/TRBV6-3	NA	NA	TRBJ2-3	TGTGCCAGCAGCGAAGGACTCTTTACGCAGTATTTT	CASSEGLFTQYF
TRBV2	NA	NA	TRBJ1-5	TGTGCCAGCAGGGTCACAGGCAATCAGCCCCAGCATTTT	CASRVTGNQPQHF
TRBV7-3	NA	NA	TRBJ1-2	TGTGCCAGCAGCCTAAGCGGGGCTTCTAACTATGGCTACACCTTC	CASSLSGASNYGYTF